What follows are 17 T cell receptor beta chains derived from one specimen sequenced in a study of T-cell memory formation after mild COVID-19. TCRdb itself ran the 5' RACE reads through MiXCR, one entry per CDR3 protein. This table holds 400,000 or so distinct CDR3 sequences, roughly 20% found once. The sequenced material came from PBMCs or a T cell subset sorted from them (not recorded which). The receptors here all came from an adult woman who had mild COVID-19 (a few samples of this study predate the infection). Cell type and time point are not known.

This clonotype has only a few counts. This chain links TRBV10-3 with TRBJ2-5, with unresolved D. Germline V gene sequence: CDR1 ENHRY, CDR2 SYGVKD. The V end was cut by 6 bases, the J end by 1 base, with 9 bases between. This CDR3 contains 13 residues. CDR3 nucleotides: TGTGCCATCAGGGACCTATTCCAAGAGACCCAGTACTTC. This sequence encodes CAIRDLFQETQYF.

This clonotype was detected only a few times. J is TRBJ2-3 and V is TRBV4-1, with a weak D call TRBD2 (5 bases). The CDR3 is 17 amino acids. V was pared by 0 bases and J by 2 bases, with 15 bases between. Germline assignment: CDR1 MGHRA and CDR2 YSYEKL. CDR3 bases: TGCGCCAGCAGCCAAGAAAGAGTCGGCGGGTTCACAGATACGCAGTATTTT. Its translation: CASSQERVGGFTDTQYF.

The CDR3 reads CASSSRRGGNEQFF. CDR3 sequence (DNA): TGTGCCAGCAGCTCTCGAAGGGGAGGGAATGAGCAGTTCTTC. The V call is TRBV3-1, the J call TRBJ2-1; TRBD2 matches at 7 bases. CDR3 length: 14 residues. V lost 5 bases to trimming and J lost 7 bases; unmatched junction nucleotides: 8. The germline V gene encodes CDR1 LGHDT and CDR2 YNNKEL (reference sequence).

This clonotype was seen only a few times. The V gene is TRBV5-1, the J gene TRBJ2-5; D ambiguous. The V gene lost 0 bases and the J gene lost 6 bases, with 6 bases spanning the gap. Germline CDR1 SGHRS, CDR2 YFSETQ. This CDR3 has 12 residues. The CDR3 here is CASSLDQQTQYF. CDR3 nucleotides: TGCGCCAGCAGCTTGGATCAGCAGACCCAGTACTTC.

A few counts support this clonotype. CDR3 in amino acids: CASKREPSTDTQYF. CDR3 DNA sequence: TGTGCCAGCAAAAGGGAACCTTCCACAGATACGCAGTATTTT. The chain is built from TRBV2 and TRBJ2-3; no clear D. V lost 7 bases and J lost 2, with 13 bases in between. The CDR3 length is 14 residues. Germline V gene lookup returns CDR1 SNHLY and CDR2 FYNNEI.

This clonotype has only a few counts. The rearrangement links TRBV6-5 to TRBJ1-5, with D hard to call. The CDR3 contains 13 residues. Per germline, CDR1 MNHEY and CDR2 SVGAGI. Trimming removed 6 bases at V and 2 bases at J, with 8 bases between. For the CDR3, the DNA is TGTGCCAGCAGGGGTTCTCGCAATCAGCCCCAGCATTTT. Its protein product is CASRGSRNQPQHF.

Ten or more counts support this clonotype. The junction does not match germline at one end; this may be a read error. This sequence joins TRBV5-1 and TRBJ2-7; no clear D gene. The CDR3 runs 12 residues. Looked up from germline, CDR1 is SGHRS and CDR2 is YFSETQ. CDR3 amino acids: CASSLSSYEQYF. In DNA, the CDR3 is TGTGCCAGCAGCTTATCCTCTTACGAGCAGTACTTC.

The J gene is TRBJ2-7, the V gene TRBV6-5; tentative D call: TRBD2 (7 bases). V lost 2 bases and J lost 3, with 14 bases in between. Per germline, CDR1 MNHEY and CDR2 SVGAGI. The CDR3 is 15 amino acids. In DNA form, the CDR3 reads TGTGCCAGCAGTTACAGCAGCGGGACATTCTACGAGCAGTACTTC. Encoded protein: CASSYSSGTFYEQYF.

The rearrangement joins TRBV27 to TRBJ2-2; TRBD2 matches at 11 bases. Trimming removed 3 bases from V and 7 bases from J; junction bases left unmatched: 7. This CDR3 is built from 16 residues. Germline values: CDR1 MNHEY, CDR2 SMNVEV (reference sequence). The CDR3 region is CASSLGLADLFGELFF. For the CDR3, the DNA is TGTGCCAGCAGTTTGGGACTAGCGGACCTCTTCGGGGAGCTGTTTTTT.

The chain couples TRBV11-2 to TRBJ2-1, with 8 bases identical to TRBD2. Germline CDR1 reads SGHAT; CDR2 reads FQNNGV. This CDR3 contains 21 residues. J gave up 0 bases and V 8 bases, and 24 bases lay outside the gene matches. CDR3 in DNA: TGTGCCAGCTGCTCGCGGGATTTCGGGAGGGCTATCTTGAGCTCCTACAATGAGCAGTTCTTC. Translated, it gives CASCSRDFGRAILSSYNEQFF.

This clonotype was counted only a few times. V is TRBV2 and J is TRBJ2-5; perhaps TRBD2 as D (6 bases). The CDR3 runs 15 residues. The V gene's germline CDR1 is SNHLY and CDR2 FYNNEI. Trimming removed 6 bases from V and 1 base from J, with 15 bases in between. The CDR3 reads CASRTRRGPQETQYF. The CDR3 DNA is TGTGCCAGCAGAACTCGGCGGGGCCCCCAAGAGACCCAGTACTTC.

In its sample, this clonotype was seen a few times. The CDR3 is CATSDYGPGETQYF. In nucleotides, the CDR3 is TGTGCCACCAGTGATTATGGCCCAGGGGAGACCCAGTACTTC. This chain uses TRBV24-1 with TRBJ2-5; D is perhaps TRBD1 (5 bases). Looked up from germline, CDR1 is KGHDR and CDR2 is SFDVKD. This CDR3 comprises 14 residues. V dropped 2 bases and J dropped 5 bases, with 11 bases sitting between them.

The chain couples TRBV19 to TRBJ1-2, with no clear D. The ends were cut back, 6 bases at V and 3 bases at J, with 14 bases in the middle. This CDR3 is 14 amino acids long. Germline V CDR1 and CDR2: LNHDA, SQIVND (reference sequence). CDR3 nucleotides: TGTGCCAGTAGGAGGGATACGGCGGACTATGGCTACACCTTC. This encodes CASRRDTADYGYTF.

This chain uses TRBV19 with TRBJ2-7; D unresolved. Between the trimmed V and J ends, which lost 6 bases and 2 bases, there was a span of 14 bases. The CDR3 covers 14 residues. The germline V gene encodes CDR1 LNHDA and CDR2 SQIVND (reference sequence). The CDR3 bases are TGTGCCAGTAGCCTCGCAGAAACTACCTACGAGCAGTACTTC. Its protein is CASSLAETTYEQYF.

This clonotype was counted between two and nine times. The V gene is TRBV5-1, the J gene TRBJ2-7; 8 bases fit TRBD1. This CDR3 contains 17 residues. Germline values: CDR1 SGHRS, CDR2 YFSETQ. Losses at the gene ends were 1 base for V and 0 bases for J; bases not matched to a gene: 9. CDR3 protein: CASSLFRPGQASYEQYF. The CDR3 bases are TGCGCCAGCAGCTTGTTCCGGCCGGGACAGGCCTCCTACGAGCAGTACTTC.

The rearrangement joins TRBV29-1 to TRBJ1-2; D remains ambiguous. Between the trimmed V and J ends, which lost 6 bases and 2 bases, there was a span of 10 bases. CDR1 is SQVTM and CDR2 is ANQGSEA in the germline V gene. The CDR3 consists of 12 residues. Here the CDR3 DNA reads TGCAGCGTCTTGACGGGAAACTATGGCTACACCTTC. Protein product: CSVLTGNYGYTF.

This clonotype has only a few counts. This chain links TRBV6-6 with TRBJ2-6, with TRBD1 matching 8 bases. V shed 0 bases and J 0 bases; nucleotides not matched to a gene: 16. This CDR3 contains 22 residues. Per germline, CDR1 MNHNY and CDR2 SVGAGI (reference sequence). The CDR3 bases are TGTGCCAGCAGTTACTCGAGACAAACCGGGACAGGACTTTCCTCTGGGGCCAACGTCCTGACTTTC. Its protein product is CASSYSRQTGTGLSSGANVLTF.